This note documents a single T cell receptor beta chain sequence. The data belong to a study of blood T cell repertoires in COVID-19. Study-wide context: Sites across the United States, Italy and Spain contributed samples from acute and convalescent COVID-19. Sample material is recorded as cDNA or gDNA derived from T cells, B-cell-depleted T cells, or PBMCs.

V was pared by 0 bases and J by 3 bases, with 12 bases between. In germline, CDR1 is SGHAT, CDR2 FQNNGV. The CDR3 loop spans 15 amino acids. In the source study's methods: Nucleated cell number was recorded as an estimate derived from reference gene primer amplification. Some clones are missing from TCRdb's copy, which holds only in-frame ones; the method was immunoSEQ multiplex PCR. V and J calls and clone size are those listed in that table; D and trimming were worked out from the DNA. The sample holds 80,000 to 95,000 clones, roughly 76% seen once. This TCR was sampled from a woman of 80 years or more with active or convalescent COVID-19. The source material was peripheral blood. The V call is TRBV11-2, the J call TRBJ2-7; D might be TRBD1 (5 bases). The DNA of the CDR3 is TGTGCCAGCAGCTTAGATCCAGGGAACCGCTACGAGCAGTACTTC. It specifies CASSLDPGNRYEQYF.